The clone carrying this TCR beta chain occurred once. The antigen is unknown. One end of the junction does not line up with germline, which may come from a read error. The authors ran a second PCR of about 7 to 11 cycles using a sample-barcoded 5' primer and a J-beta primer mix. A tag from a template-switch adaptor with 12 random nucleotides marked each cDNA molecule. TCRdb re-analysed the 5' RACE reads in MiXCR, keeping a single row per CDR3 protein. The data contain 720,000 or so distinct CDR3 sequences, over 40% of them singletons. The data are from a study of blood T cells in healthy people across ages. The CDR3 covers 11 residues. Looked up from germline, CDR1 is LGHDT and CDR2 is YNNKEL (reference sequence). Each sample gave at least 6 million isolated PBMCs. With each sample, at least 5 micrograms of total RNA were extracted. General study points: A conclusive naive versus antigen-experienced comparison was prevented by the unsorted PBMCs.

V is TRBV3-1 and J is TRBJ2-1, with no clear D. The sample consisted of blood. The sequence came from an older man in good health. As DNA, the CDR3 is TGTGCCAGCAGCCAACTCAATGAGCGGTTCTTC. This encodes CASSQLNERFF.